This record looks at one T cell receptor beta chain sequence and its context. Its antigen is currently unknown. This sample was included in a study of OX40 agonist ivuxolimab in advanced cancers. General observations from the study: Mean expanded clone counts were higher in CD8+ than CD4+ T cells. Partial responders receiving 0.1-3.0 mg/kg showed among the lowest clonal expansion.

Produced via immunoSEQ multiplex PCR; TCRdb's table is partial and in-frame only. This table holds about 62,000 clones, about 91% found once. The CDR3 runs 15 residues. Per germline, CDR1 SGHVS and CDR2 FNYEAQ. J was trimmed by 4 bases and V by 7 bases; bases with no gene match: 11. V usage is TRBV7-6 and J usage is TRBJ2-5, with TRBD2 matching 8 bases. The receptor's source is an adult with an advanced solid tumor such as melanoma, head and neck, liver or kidney cancer. Sequenced material: CD4+ or CD8+ T cells sorted from blood, taken in a trial of the OX40 agonist ivuxolimab. The CDR3 nucleotides are TGTGCCAGCACCCACGAAGCGGGAGTGCGAGAGACCCAGTACTTC. Protein product: CASTHEAGVRETQYF.